The 15 T cell receptor beta chains given below trace back to one sample, sequenced in a study of identifying expanded T cells in peripheral blood. This table comes from immunoSEQ multiplex PCR, and its TCRdb copy is limited to in-frame clones, with some not included. The repertoire includes about 89,000 clones, around 86% of them detected once, and roughly 5.3% sits in the top ten. Sequencing was performed on blood. These receptors were collected from a person aged 18 to 70 in good health.

This clone was detected a few times. V is TRBV6-5 and J is TRBJ2-7; a possible D gene is TRBD1 (6 bases). The CDR3 extends over 14 amino acids. V lost 2 bases, J lost 2 bases, and 10 bases lay in between. Germline V gene sequence: CDR1 MNHEY, CDR2 SVGAGI. The CDR3 loop is CASSYGGGAYEQYF. The CDR3 DNA reads as TGTGCCAGCAGTTACGGGGGCGGCGCCTACGAGCAGTACTTC.

This chain connects TRBV6-6 to TRBJ1-1, with D maybe TRBD1 (5 bases). V lost 5 bases and J lost 2, with 12 bases in between. CDR3 size: 14 residues. Looked up from germline, CDR1 is MNHNY and CDR2 is SVGAGI (reference sequence). CDR3: CASSTGPENTEAFF. Here the CDR3 DNA reads TGTGCCAGCAGTACAGGACCTGAAAACACTGAAGCTTTCTTT.

This chain links TRBV5-5 with TRBJ1-2; D remains unclear. CDR1 and CDR2 (germline): SGHKS, YYEKEE (reference sequence). V gave up 2 bases and J gave up 3 bases, with 8 bases separating them. This CDR3 has 13 residues. CDR3 sequence (DNA): TGTGCCAGCAGCTTAACCGACGACTATGGCTACACCTTC. Its protein product is CASSLTDDYGYTF. Together with reference TRBV5-5 and TRBJ1-2, the CDR3 gives the full variable domain: DAGVTQSPTHLIKTRGQQVTLRCSPISGHKSVSWYQQVLGQGPQFIFQYYEKEERGRGNFPDRFSARQFPNYSSELNVNALLLGDSALYLCASSLTDDYGYTFGSGTRLTVV.

V is TRBV5-1 and J is TRBJ1-1; D gene unclear. CDR3 length: 15 amino acids. Trimming took 0 bases from V and 8 from J, leaving 17 bases between them. Looked up from germline, CDR1 is SGHRS and CDR2 is YFSETQ. CDR3 sequence (DNA): TGCGCCAGCAGCTTGGTTGTCGGGGAGGGTTCGGAAGCTTTCTTT. This gives the protein CASSLVVGEGSEAFF.

The rearrangement joins TRBV7-2 to TRBJ2-5, with D uncertain. Germline V CDR1 and CDR2: SGHTA, FQGNSA. The germline V and J ends were trimmed by 7 bases and 5 bases, with 17 bases remaining between them. This CDR3 region has 14 residues. The CDR3 is CASTQPFMGETQYF. The CDR3 region has the DNA TGTGCCAGCACCCAACCCTTCATGGGGGAGACCCAGTACTTC.

The chain has TRBV27 and TRBJ2-7; 11 bases agree with TRBD1. The germline gives CDR1 MNHEY, CDR2 SMNVEV (reference sequence). There are 14 residues in the CDR3. V lost 4 bases and J lost 7; bases outside the gene matches: 6. In DNA form, the CDR3 reads TGTGCCAGCAGTTCAGGACAGGGGGCTCGTGAGCAGTACTTC. Translation: CASSSGQGAREQYF.

The rearrangement joins TRBV7-9 to TRBJ2-1, with 7 positions matching TRBD1. The junction had 10 bases not matched to a gene; V was cut back by 7 bases and J by 7 bases. The germline CDR1 and CDR2 sequences are SEHNR and FQNEAQ (reference sequence). This CDR3 is built from 14 residues. This CDR3 is CASTDSRGRNEQFF. The CDR3 DNA sequence: TGTGCCAGCACCGACTCAAGGGGGCGAAATGAGCAGTTCTTC.

The chain has TRBV5-1 and TRBJ1-3; no clear D. CDR1 SGHRS and CDR2 YFSETQ come from the germline V gene. Trimming removed 4 bases at V and 8 bases at J, with 16 bases between. This CDR3 has 14 amino acids. The chain's CDR3 is CASSPRTAVDTIYF. CDR3 nucleotides: TGCGCCAGCAGCCCCCGGACCGCGGTAGACACCATATATTTT.

J is TRBJ1-3 and V is TRBV5-1; 7 nucleotides match TRBD1. V was pared by 5 bases and J by 0 bases, with 11 bases of the junction left unmatched. CDR3 size: 17 residues. Germline lookup yields CDR1 SGHRS and CDR2 YFSETQ. The CDR3 region has the DNA TGCGCCAGCAGTTCCGGACAGGCACCAGTCTCTGGAAACACCATATATTTT. The encoded protein is CASSSGQAPVSGNTIYF.

This clone was seen just once. This chain uses TRBV19 with TRBJ1-2; perhaps TRBD1 as D (6 bases). V was cut by 5 bases and J by 8 bases, with 15 bases left in between. The CDR3 has 13 amino acids. Germline V gene lookup returns CDR1 LNHDA and CDR2 SQIVND (reference sequence). This chain's CDR3 is CASSPNRERGYTF. For the CDR3, the DNA is TGTGCCAGTAGTCCAAACAGGGAGAGGGGCTACACCTTC.

The V gene is TRBV2, the J gene TRBJ1-2; tentatively, D is TRBD1 (5 bases). The V gene's germline CDR1 is SNHLY and CDR2 FYNNEI. Trimming stripped 5 bases from V and 8 bases from J, with 18 bases between. This CDR3 has 14 amino acids. The CDR3 sequence is CASSFSTAADGYTF. DNA of the CDR3: TGTGCCAGCAGTTTTTCGACAGCGGCTGACGGCTACACCTTC.

CDR3 coding DNA: TGTGCCAGCAGTCCAACAAGGGGGACTGAAGCTTTCTTT. It encodes CASSPTRGTEAFF. The rearrangement links TRBV9 to TRBJ1-1; maybe TRBD1 (6 bases). The CDR3 consists of 13 residues. Germline values: CDR1 SGDLS, CDR2 YYNGEE. The V end was cut by 5 bases, the J end by 5 bases, with 13 bases between.

This rearrangement joins TRBV7-2 to TRBJ2-5; D is perhaps TRBD1 (6 bases). The CDR3 spans 14 residues. The V and J ends lost 6 bases and 2 bases respectively, with 13 bases between them. The germline CDR1 and CDR2 sequences are SGHTA and FQGNSA. CDR3 residues: CASRRGRGQETQYF. The CDR3 DNA is TGTGCCAGCAGACGGGGCAGGGGACAAGAGACCCAGTACTTC.

V gene TRBV29-1 combines with J gene TRBJ2-2, with D perhaps matching TRBD1 or TRBD2 (6 bases each). CDR3 length: 14 amino acids. The germline CDR1 and CDR2 sequences are SQVTM and ANQGSEA. Trimming shortened V by 4 bases and J by 2 bases, and 11 bases separated the two germline ends. The CDR3 reads CSVGRGPNTGELFF. The DNA for the CDR3 is TGCAGCGTTGGACGGGGGCCCAACACCGGGGAGCTGTTTTTT.

The rearrangement links TRBV4-1 to TRBJ1-3, with D uncertain. The CDR3 consists of 16 residues. Germline loops: CDR1 MGHRA, CDR2 YSYEKL. V gave up 4 bases and J gave up 4 bases, with 17 bases separating them. The CDR3, as DNA: TGCGCCAGCAGCCGCCCAGGCTCTGGATCCGGAAACACCATATATTTT. Encoded protein: CASSRPGSGSGNTIYF.